This T cell receptor beta chain was captured by sequencing in a study of cytomegalovirus exposure and HLA in healthy donors. The study ran its PCR with 60 Vbeta and 13 Jbeta primers. Sequenced by immunoSEQ multiplex PCR; TCRdb stores in-frame clones only, minus some. The data show approximately 190,000 clones, about 81% seen once. Study findings and constraints: Common viral pathogens were later found to be apparently linked to several of the most significant clusters. Previously analyzed data showed that most TCR beta V segments were productive at a frequency of about 90% or about 30%. Later work showed greater clonal expansion in HLA-associated TCR beta chains than in equally common others. Cytomegalovirus-associated TCR beta chains were listed, numbering 150 to 200.

Germline CDR1 is LGHNA and CDR2 is YNFKEQ. The V end lost 0 bases, the J end lost 2 bases, and 11 bases lay between the germline ends. The CDR3 length is 16 residues. About this clone itself: Its cognate antigen is unknown.

Sequenced sample: PBMCs. The TCR was taken from a woman aged 18-29 years in good health and CMV-seronegative. This chain joins TRBV4-2 and TRBJ1-3; no definite D call. The chain's CDR3 is CASSQEREGPGNTIYF. The CDR3 DNA sequence: TGTGCCAGCAGCCAAGAACGGGAGGGCCCTGGAAACACCATATATTTT.